This TCR beta chain originates from a study of shared clonotypes between healthy human individuals. Study-level results: Among non-shared clonotypes, generation probabilities were lower than among those shared by all four donors.

The CDR3 extends over 14 amino acids. Germline V gives CDR1 SGHNT, CDR2 YYREEE (reference sequence). Between the trimmed V and J ends, which lost 1 base and 2 bases, there was a span of 10 bases. Using immunoSEQ multiplex PCR, the repertoire was profiled, and TCRdb retains in-frame clones only, with some absent. The table shows approximately 940,000 clones, with approximately 80% occurring only once. Only one count was recorded for this clone. Its antigen is unidentified. The chain links TRBV5-4 to TRBJ2-7, with D tentatively TRBD1 or TRBD2 (6 bases each). The source material was memory CD4+ T cells sorted from blood. As to subset: CD45RA-negative fraction. The sequence was collected from a man in his late teens or twenties in good health. CDR3 protein: CASSLSGATYEQYF. CDR3 nucleotide sequence: TGTGCCAGCAGCTTGTCGGGGGCCACCTACGAGCAGTACTTC.